This T cell receptor beta chain was profiled in a study of blood T cell repertoires in COVID-19. Study-wide context: T cells, B-cell-depleted T cells, or PBMCs supplied cDNA or gDNA.

In terms of age and location, participants ranged from about 18 to 100 years and lived in around 22 US areas. Sequencing used immunoSEQ multiplex PCR; TCRdb keeps in-frame clones, though not all of them. Altogether approximately 250,000 clones are present, about 80% being singletons, with the ten largest covering roughly 4%. This CDR3 region has 18 residues. V trimming: 3 bases; J trimming: 3 bases; junction bases outside the gene matches: 10. Germline CDR1 SGHRS, CDR2 YFSETQ. The chain recombines TRBV5-1 with TRBJ2-2, with 11 bases fitting TRBD1. This receptor was identified in a man aged 25-40 years with acute COVID-19. Sequencing was done on a sample of PBMCs or T cells enriched from blood (not recorded which). CDR3 nucleotides: TGCGCCAGCAGCTCGCCCATAGGACAGGGGGCCGACACCGGGGAGCTGTTTTTT. Amino acids: CASSSPIGQGADTGELFF.